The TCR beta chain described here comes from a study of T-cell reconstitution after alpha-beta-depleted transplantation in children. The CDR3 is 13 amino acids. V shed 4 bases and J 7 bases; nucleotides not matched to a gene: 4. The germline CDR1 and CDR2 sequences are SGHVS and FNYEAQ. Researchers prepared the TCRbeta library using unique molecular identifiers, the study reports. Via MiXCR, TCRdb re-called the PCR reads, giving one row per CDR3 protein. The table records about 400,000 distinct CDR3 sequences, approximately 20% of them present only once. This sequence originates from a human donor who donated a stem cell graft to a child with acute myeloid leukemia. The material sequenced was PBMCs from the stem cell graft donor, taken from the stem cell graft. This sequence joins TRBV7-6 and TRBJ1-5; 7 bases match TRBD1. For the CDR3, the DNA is TGTGCCAGCAGCTCCCAGGGGGACCAGCCCCAGCATTTT. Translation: CASSSQGDQPQHF.